The next 13 T cell receptor beta chains were all read from a single sample in a study of identical twins. TCRdb called the 5' RACE reads again in MiXCR, with one record for every CDR3 protein. The sample carries hundreds of thousands of distinct CDR3 sequences, around 20% recorded once. The data also belong to a second study, concerning T cells expressing NK-cell markers.

The sample comprised PBMCs. These receptors all come from a woman aged 18-29 years in good health.

The table lists this clonotype with many counts. The CDR3 DNA reads as TGCAGTGTGGTGGGACAGACCTCTGAAGCTTTCTTT. This sequence encodes CSVVGQTSEAFF. The V call is TRBV20-1, the J call TRBJ1-1, with TRBD1 identical over 7 bases. The germline gives CDR1 DFQATT, CDR2 SNEGSKA (reference sequence). J lost 6 bases, V lost 7 bases, and 8 bases had no gene match. This CDR3 comprises 12 residues.

The rearrangement links TRBV6-5 to TRBJ1-2; D unresolved. The V end lost 4 bases, the J end lost 4 bases, and 10 bases lay between the germline ends. This CDR3 has 13 residues. The germline gives CDR1 MNHEY, CDR2 SVGAGI. The CDR3 bases are TGTGCCAGCAGTTGGACGGATCGCTATGGCTACACCTTC. Translating it yields CASSWTDRYGYTF.

This clonotype has a handful of counts. The V gene is TRBV27, the J gene TRBJ2-7; D call uncertain. V shed 5 bases and J shed 0 bases, with 11 bases lying between them. Germline V CDR1 and CDR2: MNHEY, SMNVEV (reference sequence). This CDR3 has 14 residues. CDR3 sequence: CASSADFDSYEQYF. DNA for the CDR3: TGTGCCAGCAGTGCAGACTTCGACTCCTACGAGCAGTACTTC.

A few counts support this clonotype. The rearrangement joins TRBV5-1 to TRBJ2-6; D is ambiguous. V lost 1 base and J 0 bases, leaving 8 bases between the germline ends. The germline gives CDR1 SGHRS, CDR2 YFSETQ. The CDR3 covers 16 residues. CDR3 DNA: TGCGCCAGCAGCTTGTCGGAACCCTCTGGGGCCAACGTCCTGACTTTC. It translates to CASSLSEPSGANVLTF.

This clonotype showed up many times. V usage is TRBV12-3 or TRBV12-4 and J usage is TRBJ2-1; D is ambiguous. Trimming left V 2 bases short and J 6 bases short, with 11 bases between. This CDR3 is built from 14 residues. This CDR3 reads CASSLMTPGNEQFF. The CDR3, as DNA: TGTGCCAGCAGTTTAATGACTCCCGGCAATGAGCAGTTCTTC.

This clonotype showed up just a few times. V gene TRBV20-1 combines with J gene TRBJ1-4; D remains ambiguous. CDR3 length: 15 amino acids. The V gene's germline CDR1 is DFQATT and CDR2 SNEGSKA (reference sequence). V dropped 1 base and J dropped 0 bases, with 9 bases sitting between them. This CDR3 is CSARVGGATNEKLFF. The DNA of the CDR3 is TGCAGTGCTAGAGTAGGAGGTGCAACTAATGAAAAACTGTTTTTT.

The V call is TRBV9, the J call TRBJ2-7; no firm D call. This CDR3 spans 14 amino acids. V lost 3 bases and J lost 2, with 12 bases in between. From germline, CDR1 is SGDLS and CDR2 YYNGEE. CDR3: CASSDGDRAYEQYF. The CDR3 DNA follows: TGTGCCAGCAGCGACGGAGATAGAGCCTACGAGCAGTACTTC. The entire variable domain, with the rest obtained from reference TRBV9 and TRBJ2-7, is as follows: DSGVTQTPKHLITATGQRVTLRCSPRSGDLSVYWYQQSLDQGLQFLIQYYNGEERAKGNILERFSAQQFPDLHSELNLSSLELGDSALYFCASSDGDRAYEQYFGPGTRLTVT.

The chain is built from TRBV7-8 and TRBJ2-1; D unclear. The CDR3 extends over 13 amino acids. The V gene lost 1 base and the J gene lost 9 bases, with 10 bases spanning the gap. Looked up from germline, CDR1 is SGHVS and CDR2 is FQNEAQ. Here the CDR3 reads CASSLEELFEQFF. The DNA for the CDR3 is TGTGCCAGCAGCTTAGAGGAGCTCTTTGAGCAGTTCTTC.

The sample holds a few counts of this clonotype. The chain links TRBV6-1 to TRBJ2-1; 9 nucleotides match TRBD1. The CDR3 sequence is 14 residues long. Unmatched junction bases numbered 11, after V lost 9 bases and J lost 8 bases. The germline CDR1 and CDR2 sequences are MNHNS and SASEGT. In DNA form, the CDR3 reads TGTGCCAGTGGCGGGACAGGGAAGAATTATGAGCAGTTCTTC. Encoded protein: CASGGTGKNYEQFF.

This clonotype was found many times. CDR3 bases: TGTGCCACCAGTGACCCCGAGGGTGGAGGAGGCACAGATACGCAGTATTTT. As protein: CATSDPEGGGGTDTQYF. The chain employs TRBV24-1 and TRBJ2-3, with D possibly matching TRBD2 (5 bases). V lost 4 bases and J 1 base, leaving 17 bases between the germline ends. This CDR3 comprises 17 residues. The V gene's germline CDR1 is KGHDR and CDR2 SFDVKD.

The genes are TRBV27 and TRBJ2-7, with D possibly being TRBD1 (6 bases). V was pared by 6 bases and J by 5 bases, with 17 bases between. Germline V gene lookup returns CDR1 MNHEY and CDR2 SMNVEV (reference sequence). This CDR3 region has 14 residues. DNA for the CDR3: TGTGCCAGCAGGATGACAGGTCTTGTCGACGAGCAGTACTTC. It specifies CASRMTGLVDEQYF.

V is TRBV5-6 and J is TRBJ2-7, with D tentatively TRBD2 (5 bases). Trimming stripped 3 bases from V and 2 bases from J, with 18 bases between. CDR3 length equals 16 residues. Looked up from germline, CDR1 is SGHDT and CDR2 is YYEEEE. The CDR3 loop is CASSSGMAGTAYEQYF. The CDR3 bases are TGTGCCAGCAGCTCCGGGATGGCAGGTACCGCCTACGAGCAGTACTTC.

The CDR3 DNA follows: TGTGCCAGCAGCTTAGCGTTCGGGACTAGCGGGCAAGAGACCCAGTACTTC. The encoded protein is CASSLAFGTSGQETQYF. The V call is TRBV7-2, the J call TRBJ2-5; 12 bases fit TRBD2. Looked up from germline, CDR1 is SGHTA and CDR2 is FQGNSA. This CDR3 is built from 17 residues. The junction had 4 bases not matched to a gene; V was cut back by 0 bases and J by 2 bases.